This entry lists 13 T cell receptor beta chains sequenced from one sample in a study of blood T cell repertoires in COVID-19. The repertoire was sequenced with immunoSEQ multiplex PCR; TCRdb's copy has only in-frame clones and lacks some. Of 150,000 to 200,000 clones detected, 70% to 90% appear once; the ten largest clones hold roughly 2.5%. Source material: peripheral blood. The receptors were gathered from a woman older than 75 with COVID-19, enrolled during active disease.

For the CDR3, the DNA is TGTGCCAGCAGCGGCCGGGACTACTACAATGAGCAGTTCTTC. Residues: CASSGRDYYNEQFF. J is TRBJ2-1 and V is TRBV9; TRBD2 matches 7 bases. Germline V CDR1 and CDR2: SGDLS, YYNGEE. The CDR3 covers 14 residues. Unmatched junction bases numbered 3, after V lost 3 bases and J lost 3 bases.

The gene calls are TRBV11-2 and TRBJ1-6; 10 bases agree with TRBD1. There are 18 residues in the CDR3. Trimming at V came to 2 bases and at J to 11 bases, leaving 15 bases not matched to a gene. The germline CDR1 and CDR2 sequences are SGHAT and FQNNGV. The CDR3 DNA is TGTGCCAGCAGCTTACTCGATTACGTGACAGGGGGCTCGCCACCCCTCCACTTT. Its protein is CASSLLDYVTGGSPPLHF.

This clone was seen only a few times. The chain employs TRBV7-8 and TRBJ2-1; D uncertain. The CDR3 length is 15 residues. With 0 bases removed from V and 7 bases from J, the gap between germline ends came to 13 bases. Germline-derived CDR1 and CDR2 are SGHVS and FQNEAQ. DNA of the CDR3: TGTGCCAGCAGCTTAGCGAGGATCAGTAAAAATGAGCAGTTCTTC. Translated, it gives CASSLARISKNEQFF.

The chain links TRBV30 to TRBJ1-1, with D maybe TRBD1 (5 bases). Deletions cut 6 bases from V and 5 bases from J, with 19 bases between. Germline V lookup: CDR1 GTSNPN, CDR2 SVGIG (reference sequence). The CDR3 covers 14 residues. In DNA, the CDR3 is TGTGCCTGCACCTCGTGGGGCGCGGGGACTGAAGCTTTCTTT. Protein: CACTSWGAGTEAFF.

The chain joins TRBV3-1 (or the pseudogene TRBV3-2) to TRBJ1-3, with 8 positions matching TRBD1. This CDR3 spans 14 amino acids. V dropped 5 bases and J dropped 4; count of bases not matched to a gene: 4. The germline V gene has CDR1 LGHDT and CDR2 YNNKEL (reference sequence). Here the CDR3 reads CASSTQGAGNTIYF. The CDR3 DNA follows: TGTGCCAGCAGCACCCAGGGGGCGGGAAACACCATATATTTT.

The chain couples TRBV18 to TRBJ1-3; 9 bases line up with TRBD1. V lost 1 base and J lost 4; bases outside the gene matches: 2. Germline V gene data show CDR1 as KGHSH and CDR2 as LQKENI. The CDR3 contains 15 residues. CDR3 in DNA: TGTGCCAGCTCACCACAGGGACAGGGAGGAAACACCATATATTTT. This encodes CASSPQGQGGNTIYF.

The genes are TRBV18 and TRBJ1-1; D not resolved. CDR3 length: 12 residues. Looked up from germline, CDR1 is KGHSH and CDR2 is LQKENI. Trimming shortened V by 3 bases and J by 4 bases, and 6 bases separated the two germline ends. The CDR3 region has the DNA TGTGCCAGCTCACCCAGCGGCACTGAAGCTTTCTTT. It encodes CASSPSGTEAFF.

The CDR3 protein is CASSVERGAPQETQYF. DNA of the CDR3: TGTGCCAGCAGCGTAGAGCGGGGGGCCCCCCAAGAGACCCAGTACTTC. The rearrangement joins TRBV9 to TRBJ2-5; 9 bases agree with TRBD2. V was pared by 0 bases and J by 1 base, with 4 bases of the junction left unmatched. The CDR3 loop spans 16 amino acids. Germline assignment: CDR1 SGDLS and CDR2 YYNGEE. Looking up the rest from reference TRBV9 and TRBJ2-5 gives the full variable domain: DSGVTQTPKHLITATGQRVTLRCSPRSGDLSVYWYQQSLDQGLQFLIQYYNGEERAKGNILERFSAQQFPDLHSELNLSSLELGDSALYFCASSVERGAPQETQYFGPGTRLLVL.

The V and J genes are TRBV5-4 and TRBJ1-5; 8 positions agree with TRBD1. The CDR3 has 17 amino acids. V lost 1 base to trimming and J lost 5 bases; unmatched junction nucleotides: 11. Germline V gene data show CDR1 as SGHNT and CDR2 as YYREEE (reference sequence). CDR3 DNA sequence: TGTGCCAGCAGCTTGATGGGGACAGGCAAGGCGGATCAGCCCCAGCATTTT. Its translation is CASSLMGTGKADQPQHF.

The CDR3 DNA is TGTGCCAGCAGCTTGGGACTCTCTGGGGCCAACGTCCTGACTTTC. Amino acids: CASSLGLSGANVLTF. The chain combines TRBV5-4 with TRBJ2-6; the D is unclear. The CDR3 consists of 15 residues. Germline V gene sequence: CDR1 SGHNT, CDR2 YYREEE (reference sequence). Trimming took 0 bases from V and 0 from J, leaving 4 bases between them.

The chain is built from TRBV7-9 and TRBJ1-2; the match to TRBD1 covers 12 bases. Trimming took 5 bases from V and 8 from J; bases not matched to a gene: 6. Germline CDR1 SEHNR, CDR2 FQNEAQ (reference sequence). The CDR3 length is 14 residues. In DNA form, the CDR3 reads TGTGCCAGCAGCCACCGGGACAGGGGGCAAGGCTACACCTTC. Translating it yields CASSHRDRGQGYTF.

The rearrangement uses TRBV5-8 and TRBJ1-1; 9 nucleotides agree with TRBD1. The trim removed 0 bases at V and 5 bases at J, leaving 5 bases unmatched. CDR1 is SGHTS, CDR2 YDEGEE, per germline. The CDR3 is 15 amino acids. CDR3 in amino acids: CASSLEGTGLTEAFF. CDR3 bases: TGTGCCAGCAGCTTGGAGGGGACAGGGTTGACTGAAGCTTTCTTT.

In DNA form, the CDR3 reads TGTGCCAGCAGCCTCTCTGGGGCCAACGTCCTGACTTTC. Translated: CASSLSGANVLTF. The gene calls are TRBV27 and TRBJ2-6; no reliable D call. Germline V gene lookup returns CDR1 MNHEY and CDR2 SMNVEV (reference sequence). V lost 6 bases and J lost 0, with 3 bases in between. CDR3 length equals 13 residues.